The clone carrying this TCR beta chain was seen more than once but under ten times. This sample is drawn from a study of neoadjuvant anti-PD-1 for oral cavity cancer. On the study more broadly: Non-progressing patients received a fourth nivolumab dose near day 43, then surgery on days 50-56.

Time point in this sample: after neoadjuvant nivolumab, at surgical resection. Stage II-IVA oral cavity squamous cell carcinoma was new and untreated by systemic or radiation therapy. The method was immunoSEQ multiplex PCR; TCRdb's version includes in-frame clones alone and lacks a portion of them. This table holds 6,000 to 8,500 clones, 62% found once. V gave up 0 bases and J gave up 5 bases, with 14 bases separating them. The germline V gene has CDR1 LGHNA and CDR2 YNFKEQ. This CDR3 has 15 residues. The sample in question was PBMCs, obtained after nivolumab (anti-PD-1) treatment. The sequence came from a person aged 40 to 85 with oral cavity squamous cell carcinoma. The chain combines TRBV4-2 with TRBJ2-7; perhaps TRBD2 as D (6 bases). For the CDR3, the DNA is TGTGCCAGCAGCCAAGAAGAGCGGGTGATCCACGAGCAGTACTTC. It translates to CASSQEERVIHEQYF.